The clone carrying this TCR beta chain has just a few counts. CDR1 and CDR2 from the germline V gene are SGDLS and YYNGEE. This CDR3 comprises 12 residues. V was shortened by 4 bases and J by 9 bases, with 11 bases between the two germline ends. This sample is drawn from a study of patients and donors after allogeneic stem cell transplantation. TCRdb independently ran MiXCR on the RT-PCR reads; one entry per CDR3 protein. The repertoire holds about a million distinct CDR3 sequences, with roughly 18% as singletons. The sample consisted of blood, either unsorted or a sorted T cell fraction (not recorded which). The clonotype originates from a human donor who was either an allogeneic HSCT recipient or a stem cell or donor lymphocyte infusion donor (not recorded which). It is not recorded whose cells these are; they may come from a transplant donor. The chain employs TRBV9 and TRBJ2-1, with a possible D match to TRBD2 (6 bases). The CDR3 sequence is CASSPGDLEQFF. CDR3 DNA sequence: TGTGCCAGCAGCCCGGGAGATCTTGAGCAGTTCTTC.